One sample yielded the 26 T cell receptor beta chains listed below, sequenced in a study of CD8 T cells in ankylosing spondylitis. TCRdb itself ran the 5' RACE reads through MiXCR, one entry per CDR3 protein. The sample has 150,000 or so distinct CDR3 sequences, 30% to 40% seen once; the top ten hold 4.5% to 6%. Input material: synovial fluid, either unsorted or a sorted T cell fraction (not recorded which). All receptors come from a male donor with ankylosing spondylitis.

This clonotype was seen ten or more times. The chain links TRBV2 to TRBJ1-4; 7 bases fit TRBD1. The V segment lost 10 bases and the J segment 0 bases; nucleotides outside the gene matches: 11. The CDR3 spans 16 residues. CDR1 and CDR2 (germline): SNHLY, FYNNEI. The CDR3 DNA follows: TGTGCCATCAAGACAGGGCGAGGGGCAACTAATGAAAAACTGTTTTTT. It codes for CAIKTGRGATNEKLFF.

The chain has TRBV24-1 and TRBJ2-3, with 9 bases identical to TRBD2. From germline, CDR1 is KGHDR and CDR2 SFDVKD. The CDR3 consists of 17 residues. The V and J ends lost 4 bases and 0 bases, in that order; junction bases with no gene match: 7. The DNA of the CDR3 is TGTGCCACCAGTGAGTCGGGACTAGCAGGGAGCACAGATACGCAGTATTTT. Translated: CATSESGLAGSTDTQYF.

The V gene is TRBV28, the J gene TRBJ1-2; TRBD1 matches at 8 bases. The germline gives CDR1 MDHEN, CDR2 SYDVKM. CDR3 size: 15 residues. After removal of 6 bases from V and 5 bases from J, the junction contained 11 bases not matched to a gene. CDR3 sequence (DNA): TGTGCCAGCAGCCCAACCCGGACAGGGTGGTATGGCTACACCTTC. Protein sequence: CASSPTRTGWYGYTF.

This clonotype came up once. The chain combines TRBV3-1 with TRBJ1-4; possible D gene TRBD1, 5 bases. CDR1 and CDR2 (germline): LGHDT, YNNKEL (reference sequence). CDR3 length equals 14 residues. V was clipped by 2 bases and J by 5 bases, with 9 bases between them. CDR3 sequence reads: CASSQRGGNEKLFF. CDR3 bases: TGTGCCAGCAGCCAACGGGGGGGGAATGAAAAACTGTTTTTT.

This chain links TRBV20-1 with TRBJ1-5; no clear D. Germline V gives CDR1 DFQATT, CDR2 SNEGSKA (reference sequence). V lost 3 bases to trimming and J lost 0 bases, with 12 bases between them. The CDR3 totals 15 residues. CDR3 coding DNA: TGCAGTGCTAGCGTCAGTATCCATAGCAATCAGCCCCAGCATTTT. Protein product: CSASVSIHSNQPQHF.

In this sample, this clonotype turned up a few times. CDR3 coding DNA: TGCGCCAGCAGCCCGGGTCAGGGGACTGGCTACACCTTC. Translated, it gives CASSPGQGTGYTF. The chain employs TRBV5-1 and TRBJ1-2; tentative D call: TRBD1 (6 bases). Trimming left V 4 bases short and J 7 bases short, with 14 bases between. The CDR3 totals 13 residues. The germline V gene encodes CDR1 SGHRS and CDR2 YFSETQ.

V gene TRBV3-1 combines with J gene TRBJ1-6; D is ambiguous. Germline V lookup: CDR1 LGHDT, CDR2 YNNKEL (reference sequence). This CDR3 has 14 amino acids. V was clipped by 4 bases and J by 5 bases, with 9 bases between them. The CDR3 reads CASSPGQNNSPLHF. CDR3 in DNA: TGTGCCAGCAGCCCCGGGCAGAATAATTCACCCCTCCACTTT.

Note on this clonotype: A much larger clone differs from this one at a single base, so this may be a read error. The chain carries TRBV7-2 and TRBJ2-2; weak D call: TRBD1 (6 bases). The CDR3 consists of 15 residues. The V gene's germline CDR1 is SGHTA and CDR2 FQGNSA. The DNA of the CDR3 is TGTGCCAGCAGCAAACCTACAGGGAACGCCGGGGAGCTGTTTTTT. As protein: CASSKPTGNAGELFF. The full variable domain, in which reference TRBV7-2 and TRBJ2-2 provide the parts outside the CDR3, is GAGVSQSPSNKVTEKGKDVELRCDPISGHTALYWYRQSLGQGLEFLIYFQGNSAPDKSGLPSDRFSAERTGGSVSTLTIQRTQQEDSAVYLCASSKPTGNAGELFFGEGSRLTVL.

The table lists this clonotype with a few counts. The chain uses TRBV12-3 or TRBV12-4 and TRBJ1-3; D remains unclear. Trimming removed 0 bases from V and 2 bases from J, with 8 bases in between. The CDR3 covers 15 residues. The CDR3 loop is CASSLAGKPGNTIYF. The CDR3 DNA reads TGTGCCAGCAGTTTAGCAGGGAAGCCTGGAAACACCATATATTTT.

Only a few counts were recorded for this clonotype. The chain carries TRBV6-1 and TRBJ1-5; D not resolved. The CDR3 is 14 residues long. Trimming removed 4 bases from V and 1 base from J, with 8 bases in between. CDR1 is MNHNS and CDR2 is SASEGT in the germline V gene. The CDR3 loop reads CASSGPGSNQPQHF. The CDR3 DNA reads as TGTGCCAGCAGTGGCCCGGGGAGCAATCAGCCCCAGCATTTT.

The CDR3 DNA is TGTGCCAGCAGCACACCCAGGGGTCCAATCGGGTACAATGAGCAGTTCTTC. It encodes CASSTPRGPIGYNEQFF. The genes are TRBV5-6 and TRBJ2-1; D possibly corresponds to TRBD1 (6 bases). This CDR3 is 17 amino acids long. From germline, CDR1 is SGHDT and CDR2 YYEEEE. V dropped 4 bases and J dropped 4 bases, with 21 bases sitting between them.

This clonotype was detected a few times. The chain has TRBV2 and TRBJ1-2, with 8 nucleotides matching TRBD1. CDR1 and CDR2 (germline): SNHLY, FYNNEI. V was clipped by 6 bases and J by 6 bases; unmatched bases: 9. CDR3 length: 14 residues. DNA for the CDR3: TGTGCCAGCAGACGCACCGACAGGGGCCATGGCTACACCTTC. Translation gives CASRRTDRGHGYTF.

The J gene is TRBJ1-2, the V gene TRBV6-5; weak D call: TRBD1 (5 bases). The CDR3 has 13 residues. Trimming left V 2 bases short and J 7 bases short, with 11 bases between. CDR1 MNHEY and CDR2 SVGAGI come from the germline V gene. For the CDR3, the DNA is TGTGCCAGCAGTTACGAGGCAGGGAGTGGCTACACCTTC. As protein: CASSYEAGSGYTF.

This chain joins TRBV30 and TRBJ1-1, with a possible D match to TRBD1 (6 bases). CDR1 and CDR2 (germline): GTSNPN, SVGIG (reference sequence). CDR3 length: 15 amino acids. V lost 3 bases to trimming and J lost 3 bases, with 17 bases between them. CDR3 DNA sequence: TGTGCCTGGAGCCCGAAACAGGGAATGTACACTGAAGCTTTCTTT. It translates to CAWSPKQGMYTEAFF. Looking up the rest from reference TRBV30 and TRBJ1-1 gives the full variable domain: SQTIHQWPATLVQPVGSPLSLECTVEGTSNPNLYWYRQAAGRGLQLLFYSVGIGQISSEVPQNLSASRPQDRQFILSSKKLLLSDSGFYLCAWSPKQGMYTEAFFGQGTRLTVV.

CDR3 nucleotide sequence: TGCAGTGCTAGGGAACTGTCGGGATCCCCCTACGAGCAGTACTTC. As protein: CSARELSGSPYEQYF. The chain has TRBV20-1 and TRBJ2-7, with D maybe TRBD2 (5 bases). Trimming stripped 3 bases from V and 2 bases from J, with 17 bases between. Germline V gene data show CDR1 as DFQATT and CDR2 as SNEGSKA (reference sequence). The CDR3 sequence is 15 residues long.

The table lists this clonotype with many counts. CDR3 loop: CASSLPGVDTQYF. The CDR3 DNA reads as TGTGCCAGCAGCTTACCGGGAGTAGATACGCAGTATTTT. The V gene is TRBV7-2, the J gene TRBJ2-3, with D possibly TRBD2 on 6 matching bases. This CDR3 spans 13 amino acids. V lost 2 bases and J lost 5, with 8 bases in between. Germline lookup yields CDR1 SGHTA and CDR2 FQGNSA.

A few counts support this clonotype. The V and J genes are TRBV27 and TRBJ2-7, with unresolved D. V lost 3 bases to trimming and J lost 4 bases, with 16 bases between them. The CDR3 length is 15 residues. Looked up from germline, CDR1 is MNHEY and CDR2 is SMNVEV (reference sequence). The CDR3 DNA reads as TGTGCCAGCAGTTTTAAATTCCTAGATACTTACGAGCAGTACTTC. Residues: CASSFKFLDTYEQYF.

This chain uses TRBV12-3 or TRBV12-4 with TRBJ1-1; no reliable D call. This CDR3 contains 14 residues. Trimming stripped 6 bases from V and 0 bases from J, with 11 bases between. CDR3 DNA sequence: TGTGCCAGCAGCAGACCCTCCATGAACACTGAAGCTTTCTTT. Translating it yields CASSRPSMNTEAFF.

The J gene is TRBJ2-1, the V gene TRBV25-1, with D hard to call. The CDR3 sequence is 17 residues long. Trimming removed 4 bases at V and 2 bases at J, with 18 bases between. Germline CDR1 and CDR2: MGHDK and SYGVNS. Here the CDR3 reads CASSASTASNPYNEQFF. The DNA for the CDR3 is TGTGCCAGCAGTGCTTCTACGGCTAGTAATCCCTACAATGAGCAGTTCTTC.

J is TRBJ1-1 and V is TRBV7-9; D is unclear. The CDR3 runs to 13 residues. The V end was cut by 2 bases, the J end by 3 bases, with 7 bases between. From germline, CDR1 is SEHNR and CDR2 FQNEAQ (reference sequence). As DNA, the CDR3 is TGTGCCAGCAGCTTATTCAGCTACACTGAAGCTTTCTTT. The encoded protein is CASSLFSYTEAFF.

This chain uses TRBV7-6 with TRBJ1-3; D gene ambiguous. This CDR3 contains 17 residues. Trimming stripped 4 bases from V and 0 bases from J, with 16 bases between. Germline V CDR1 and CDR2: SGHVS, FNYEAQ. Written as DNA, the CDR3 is TGTGCCAGCAGCTCTAATATCGGGCAGATCTCTGGAAACACCATATATTTT. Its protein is CASSSNIGQISGNTIYF.

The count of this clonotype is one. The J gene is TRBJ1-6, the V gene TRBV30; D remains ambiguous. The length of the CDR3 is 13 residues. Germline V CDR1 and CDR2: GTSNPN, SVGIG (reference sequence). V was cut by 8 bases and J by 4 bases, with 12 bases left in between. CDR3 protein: CAGSELYNSPLHF. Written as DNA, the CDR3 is TGTGCCGGATCGGAACTTTATAATTCACCCCTCCACTTT. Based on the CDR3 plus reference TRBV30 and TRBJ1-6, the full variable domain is SQTIHQWPATLVQPVGSPLSLECTVEGTSNPNLYWYRQAAGRGLQLLFYSVGIGQISSEVPQNLSASRPQDRQFILSSKKLLLSDSGFYLCAGSELYNSPLHFGNGTRLTVT.

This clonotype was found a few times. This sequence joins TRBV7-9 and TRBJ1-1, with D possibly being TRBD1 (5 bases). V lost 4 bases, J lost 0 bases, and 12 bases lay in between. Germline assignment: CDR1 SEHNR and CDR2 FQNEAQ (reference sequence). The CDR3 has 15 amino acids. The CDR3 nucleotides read TGTGCCAGCAGCTCTGTGGGGGGGGTGAACACTGAAGCTTTCTTT. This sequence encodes CASSSVGGVNTEAFF.

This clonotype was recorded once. Here the CDR3 DNA reads TGTGCCAGCAGCCCAACGGGACAGCTAAATTCACCCCTCCACTTT. Amino acid sequence: CASSPTGQLNSPLHF. The rearrangement links TRBV9 to TRBJ1-6; 7 bases align to TRBD1. The V and J ends lost 4 bases and 7 bases, in that order; junction bases with no gene match: 8. This CDR3 is 15 amino acids long. Germline CDR1 SGDLS, CDR2 YYNGEE.

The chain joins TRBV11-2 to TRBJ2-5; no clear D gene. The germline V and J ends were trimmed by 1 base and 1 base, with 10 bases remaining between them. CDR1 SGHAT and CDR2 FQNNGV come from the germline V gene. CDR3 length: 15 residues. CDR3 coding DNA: TGTGCCAGCAGCTTAGGCAGAAACAGCCAAGAGACCCAGTACTTC. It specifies CASSLGRNSQETQYF.

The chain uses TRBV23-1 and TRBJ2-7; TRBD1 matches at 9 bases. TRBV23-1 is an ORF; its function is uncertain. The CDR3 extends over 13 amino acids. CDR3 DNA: TGCGCAGACCCGGGACAGGGTAACTACGAGCAGTACTTC. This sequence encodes CADPGQGNYEQYF.